The source of this T cell receptor (beta chain) is a study of cytomegalovirus exposure and HLA in healthy donors. Turning to the study itself: Findings of an earlier analysis included about 120 million unique TCR beta sequences from some 190 million T cells.

PCR was performed using 60 Vbeta and 13 Jbeta primers. Original data processing: The count from a later analysis was about 80 million unique TCR beta chains, 9.5 million to 11 million of them shared. TCRdb keeps only in-frame clones here, not all; method: immunoSEQ multiplex PCR. For V, J and clone size, that table is used; D and trimming come from the DNA. This table holds over 45,000 clones. A word on this clone: Its antigen is unknown.

The CDR3 has 15 residues. The germline V gene encodes CDR1 LNHDA and CDR2 SQIVND (reference sequence). Trimming took off 6 bases at V and 3 bases at J, with 17 bases between the two ends. The study's findings and limits: A later analysis linked a missense DCLRE1C variant to TCR beta V- and J-gene trimming.

This chain connects TRBV19 to TRBJ1-1; D possibly corresponds to TRBD1 (6 bases). This TCR came from a woman between 35 and 50 years old in good health and CMV-seronegative. The sequenced sample was PBMCs. The CDR3 nucleotides read TGTGCCAGTAGGATGATACAGGGAACCTACACTGAAGCTTTCTTT. This gives the protein CASRMIQGTYTEAFF.